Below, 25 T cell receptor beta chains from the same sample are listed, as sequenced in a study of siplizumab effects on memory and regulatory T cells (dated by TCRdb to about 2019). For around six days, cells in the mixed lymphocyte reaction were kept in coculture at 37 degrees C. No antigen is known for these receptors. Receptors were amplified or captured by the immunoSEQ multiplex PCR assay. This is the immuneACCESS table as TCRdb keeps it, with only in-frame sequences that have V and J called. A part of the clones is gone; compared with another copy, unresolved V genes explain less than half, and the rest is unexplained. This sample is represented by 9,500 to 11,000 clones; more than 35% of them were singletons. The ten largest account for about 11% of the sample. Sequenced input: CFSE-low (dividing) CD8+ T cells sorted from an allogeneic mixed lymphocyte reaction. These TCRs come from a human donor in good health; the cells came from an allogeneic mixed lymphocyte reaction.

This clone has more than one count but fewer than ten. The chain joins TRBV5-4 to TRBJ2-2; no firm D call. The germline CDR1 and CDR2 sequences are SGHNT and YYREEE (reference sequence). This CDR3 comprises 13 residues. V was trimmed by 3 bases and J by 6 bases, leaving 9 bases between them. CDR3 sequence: CASSSLVAGELFF. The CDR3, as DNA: TGTGCCAGCAGCTCATTAGTCGCCGGGGAGCTGTTTTTT.

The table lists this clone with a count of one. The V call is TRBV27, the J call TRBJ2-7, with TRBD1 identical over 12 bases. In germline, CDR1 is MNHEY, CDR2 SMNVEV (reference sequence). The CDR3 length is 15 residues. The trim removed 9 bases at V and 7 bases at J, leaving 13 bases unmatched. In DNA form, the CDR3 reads TGTGCCAGGGACGGGCCGGGACAGGGGGCGCGAGAGCAGTACTTC. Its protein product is CARDGPGQGAREQYF.

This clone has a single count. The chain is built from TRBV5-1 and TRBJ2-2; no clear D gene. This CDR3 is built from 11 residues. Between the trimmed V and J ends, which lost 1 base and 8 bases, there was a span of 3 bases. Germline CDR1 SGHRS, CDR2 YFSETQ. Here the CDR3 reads CASSLSGELFF. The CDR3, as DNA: TGCGCCAGCAGCTTGTCAGGGGAGCTGTTTTTT.

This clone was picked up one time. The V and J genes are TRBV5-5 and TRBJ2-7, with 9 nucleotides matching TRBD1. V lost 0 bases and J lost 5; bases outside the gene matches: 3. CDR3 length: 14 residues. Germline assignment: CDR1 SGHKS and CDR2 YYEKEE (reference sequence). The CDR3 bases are TGTGCCAGCAGCTTGGGGACAGGGGTAGACGAGCAGTACTTC. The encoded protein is CASSLGTGVDEQYF.

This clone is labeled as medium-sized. DNA of the CDR3: TGCGCCAGCAGCTTGGCCCCTTCTTCAGATACGCAGTATTTT. It codes for CASSLAPSSDTQYF. V usage is TRBV5-1 and J usage is TRBJ2-3; D uncertain. V shed 0 bases and J shed 4 bases, with 9 bases lying between them. CDR1 SGHRS and CDR2 YFSETQ come from the germline V gene. This CDR3 comprises 14 residues.

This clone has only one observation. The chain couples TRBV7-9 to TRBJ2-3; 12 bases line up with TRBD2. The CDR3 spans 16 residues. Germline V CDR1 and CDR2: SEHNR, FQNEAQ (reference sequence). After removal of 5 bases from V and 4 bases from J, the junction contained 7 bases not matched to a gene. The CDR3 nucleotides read TGTGCCAGCAGCCTGACTAGCGGGGGACCCCCAGATACGCAGTATTTT. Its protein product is CASSLTSGGPPDTQYF.

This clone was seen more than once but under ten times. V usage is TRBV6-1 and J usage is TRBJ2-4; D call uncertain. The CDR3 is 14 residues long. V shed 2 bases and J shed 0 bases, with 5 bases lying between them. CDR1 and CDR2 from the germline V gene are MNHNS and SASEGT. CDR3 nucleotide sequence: TGTGCCAGCAGTGAAAAGCTAGCCAAAAACATTCAGTACTTC. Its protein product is CASSEKLAKNIQYF.

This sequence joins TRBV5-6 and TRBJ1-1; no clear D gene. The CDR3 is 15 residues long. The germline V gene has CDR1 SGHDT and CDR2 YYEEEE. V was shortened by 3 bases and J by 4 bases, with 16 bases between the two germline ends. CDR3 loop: CASSSPVGPRTEAFF. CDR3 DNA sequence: TGTGCCAGCAGCTCGCCGGTCGGACCTCGCACTGAAGCTTTCTTT. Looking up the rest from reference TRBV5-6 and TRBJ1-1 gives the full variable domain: DAGVTQSPTHLIKTRGQQVTLRCSPKSGHDTVSWYQQALGQGPQFIFQYYEEEERQRGNFPDRFSGHQFPNYSSELNVNALLLGDSALYLCASSSPVGPRTEAFFGQGTRLTVV.

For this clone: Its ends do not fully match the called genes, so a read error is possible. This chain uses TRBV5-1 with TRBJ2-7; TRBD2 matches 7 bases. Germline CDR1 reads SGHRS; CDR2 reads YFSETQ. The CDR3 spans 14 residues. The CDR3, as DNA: TGTGCCAGCAGCTTATTAACTAGCGAGGACGGGCAGTACTTC. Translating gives CASSLLTSEDGQYF.

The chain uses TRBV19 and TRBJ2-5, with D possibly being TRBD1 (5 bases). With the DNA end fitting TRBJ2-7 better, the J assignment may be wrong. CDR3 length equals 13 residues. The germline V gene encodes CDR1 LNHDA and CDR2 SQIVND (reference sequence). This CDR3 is CASTGRETYEQYF. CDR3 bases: TGTGCCAGTACCGGCAGGGAAACCTACGAGCAGTACTTC.

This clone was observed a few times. CDR3 sequence reads: CASSQDSNNEQFF. CDR3 DNA sequence: TGTGCCAGCAGCCAGGACAGCAACAATGAGCAGTTCTTC. The chain employs TRBV9 and TRBJ2-1, with a tentative D call TRBD1 (6 bases). Germline CDR1 reads SGDLS; CDR2 reads YYNGEE. CDR3 length: 13 residues. V dropped 4 bases and J dropped 5 bases, with 10 bases sitting between them.

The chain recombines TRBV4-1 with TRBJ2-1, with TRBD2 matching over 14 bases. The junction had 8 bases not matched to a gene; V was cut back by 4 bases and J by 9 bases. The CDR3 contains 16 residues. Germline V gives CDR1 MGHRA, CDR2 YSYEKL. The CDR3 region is CASSLLGLAGESEQFF. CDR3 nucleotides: TGCGCCAGCAGCCTATTGGGACTAGCGGGAGAAAGTGAGCAGTTCTTC.

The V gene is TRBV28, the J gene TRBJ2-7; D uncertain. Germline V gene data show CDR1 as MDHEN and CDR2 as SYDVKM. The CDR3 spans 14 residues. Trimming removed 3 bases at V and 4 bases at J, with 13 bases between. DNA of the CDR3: TGTGCCAGCAGTTTCCCCTTTGACCCGTACGAGCAGTACTTC. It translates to CASSFPFDPYEQYF.

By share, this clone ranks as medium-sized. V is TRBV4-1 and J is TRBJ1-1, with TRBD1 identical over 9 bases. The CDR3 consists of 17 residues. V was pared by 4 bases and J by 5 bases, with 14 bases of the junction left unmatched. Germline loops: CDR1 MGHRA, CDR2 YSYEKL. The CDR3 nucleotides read TGCGCCAGCAGCCTAGATGGGACAGGGAGGACGCGGACTGAAGCTTTCTTT. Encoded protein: CASSLDGTGRTRTEAFF.

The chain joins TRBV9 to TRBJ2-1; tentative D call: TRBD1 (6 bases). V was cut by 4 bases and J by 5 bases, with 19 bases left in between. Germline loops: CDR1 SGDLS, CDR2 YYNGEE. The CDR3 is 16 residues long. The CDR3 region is CASSLLTGFPNNEQFF. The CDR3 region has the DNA TGTGCCAGCAGCCTCTTGACAGGTTTCCCCAACAATGAGCAGTTCTTC.

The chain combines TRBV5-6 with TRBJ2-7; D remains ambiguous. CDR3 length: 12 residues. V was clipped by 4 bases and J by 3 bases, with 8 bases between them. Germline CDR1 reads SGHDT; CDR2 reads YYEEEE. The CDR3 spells CASSRPIYEQYF. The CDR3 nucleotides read TGTGCCAGCAGCCGCCCCATCTACGAGCAGTACTTC.

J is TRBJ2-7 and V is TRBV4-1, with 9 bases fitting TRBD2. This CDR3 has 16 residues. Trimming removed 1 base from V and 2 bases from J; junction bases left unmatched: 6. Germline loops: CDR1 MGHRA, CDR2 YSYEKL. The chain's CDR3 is CASSQGGLASPYEQYF. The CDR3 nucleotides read TGCGCCAGCAGCCAAGGCGGACTAGCGAGTCCCTACGAGCAGTACTTC.

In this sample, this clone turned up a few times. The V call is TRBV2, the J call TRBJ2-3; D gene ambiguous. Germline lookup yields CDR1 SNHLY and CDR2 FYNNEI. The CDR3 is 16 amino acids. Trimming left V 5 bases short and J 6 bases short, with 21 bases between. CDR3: CASSSYGSSPSDTQYF. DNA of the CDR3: TGTGCCAGCAGTAGCTACGGCAGCTCCCCTTCGGATACGCAGTATTTT.

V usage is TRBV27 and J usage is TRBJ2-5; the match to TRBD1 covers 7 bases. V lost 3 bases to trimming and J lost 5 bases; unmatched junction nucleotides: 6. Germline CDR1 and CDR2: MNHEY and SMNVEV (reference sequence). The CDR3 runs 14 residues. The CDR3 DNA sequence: TGTGCCAGCAGTTTCCTCTCGGACAGGGAGACCCAGTACTTC. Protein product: CASSFLSDRETQYF.

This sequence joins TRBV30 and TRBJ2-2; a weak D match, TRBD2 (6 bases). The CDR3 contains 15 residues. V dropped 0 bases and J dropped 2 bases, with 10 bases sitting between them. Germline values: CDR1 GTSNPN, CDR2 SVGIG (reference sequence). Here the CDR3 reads CAWSVLADNTGELFF. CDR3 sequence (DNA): TGTGCCTGGAGTGTGTTAGCGGACAACACCGGGGAGCTGTTTTTT.

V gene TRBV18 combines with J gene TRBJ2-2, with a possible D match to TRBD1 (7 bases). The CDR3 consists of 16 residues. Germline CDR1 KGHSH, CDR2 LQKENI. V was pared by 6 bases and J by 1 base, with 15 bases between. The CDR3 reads CASSYRQGGNTGELFF. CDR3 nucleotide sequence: TGTGCCAGCTCGTATCGACAGGGAGGGAACACCGGGGAGCTGTTTTTT. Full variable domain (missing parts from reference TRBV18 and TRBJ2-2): NAGVMQNPRHLVRRRGQEARLRCSPMKGHSHVYWYRQLPEEGLKFMVYLQKENIIDESGMPKERFSAEFPKEGPSILRIQQVVRGDSAAYFCASSYRQGGNTGELFFGEGSRLTVL.

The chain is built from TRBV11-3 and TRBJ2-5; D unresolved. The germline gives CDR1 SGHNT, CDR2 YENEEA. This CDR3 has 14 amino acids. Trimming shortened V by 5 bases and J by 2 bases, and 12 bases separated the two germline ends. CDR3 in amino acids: CASSRLGPQETQYF. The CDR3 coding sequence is TGTGCCAGCAGCCGACTCGGCCCGCAAGAGACCCAGTACTTC.

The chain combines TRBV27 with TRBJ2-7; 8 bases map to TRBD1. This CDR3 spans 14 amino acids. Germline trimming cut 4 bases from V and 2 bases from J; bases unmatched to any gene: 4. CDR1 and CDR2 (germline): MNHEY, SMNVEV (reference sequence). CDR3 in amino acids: CASSSGQGTYEQYF. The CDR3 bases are TGTGCCAGCAGTTCAGGACAGGGTACCTACGAGCAGTACTTC.

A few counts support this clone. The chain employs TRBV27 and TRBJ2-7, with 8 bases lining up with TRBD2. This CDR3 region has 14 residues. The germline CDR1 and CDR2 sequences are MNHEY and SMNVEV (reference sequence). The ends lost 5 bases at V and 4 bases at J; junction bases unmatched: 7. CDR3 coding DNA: TGTGCCAGCAGTGCGCGGGGGGCACTATACGAGCAGTACTTC. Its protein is CASSARGALYEQYF.

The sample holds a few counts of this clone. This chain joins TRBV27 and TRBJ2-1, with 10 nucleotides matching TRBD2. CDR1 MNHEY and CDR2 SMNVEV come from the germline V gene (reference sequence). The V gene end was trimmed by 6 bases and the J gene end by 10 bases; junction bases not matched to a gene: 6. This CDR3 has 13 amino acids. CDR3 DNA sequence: TGTGCCAGCAGCCAGCGGGGGGGGGACGAGCAGTTCTTC. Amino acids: CASSQRGGDEQFF.